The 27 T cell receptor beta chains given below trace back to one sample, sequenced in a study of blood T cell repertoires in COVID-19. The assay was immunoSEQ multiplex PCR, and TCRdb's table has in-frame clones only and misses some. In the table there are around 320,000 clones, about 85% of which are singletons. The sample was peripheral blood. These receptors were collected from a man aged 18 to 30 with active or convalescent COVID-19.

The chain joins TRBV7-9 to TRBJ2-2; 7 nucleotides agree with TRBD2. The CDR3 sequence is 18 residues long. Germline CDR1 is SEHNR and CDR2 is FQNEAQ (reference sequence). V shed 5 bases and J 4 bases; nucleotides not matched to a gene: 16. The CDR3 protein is CASSPYGAGEGVTGELFF. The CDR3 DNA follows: TGTGCCAGCAGCCCGTATGGCGCGGGAGAAGGGGTCACCGGGGAGCTGTTTTTT.

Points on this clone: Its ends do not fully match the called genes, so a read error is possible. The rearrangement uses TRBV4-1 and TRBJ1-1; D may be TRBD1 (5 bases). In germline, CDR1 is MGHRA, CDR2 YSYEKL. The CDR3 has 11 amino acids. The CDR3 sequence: CASSQGGGETF. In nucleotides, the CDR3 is TGCGCCAGCAGCCAAGGTGGGGGGGAAACCTTT.

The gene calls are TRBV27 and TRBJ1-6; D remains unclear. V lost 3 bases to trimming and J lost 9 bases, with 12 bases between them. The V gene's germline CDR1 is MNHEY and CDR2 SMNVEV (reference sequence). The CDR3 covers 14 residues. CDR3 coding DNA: TGTGCCAGCAGTTTTCGGGAAGGGAGTTCACCCCTCCACTTT. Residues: CASSFREGSSPLHF.

The CDR3 here is CASSFGLAKNIQYF. Written as DNA, the CDR3 is TGTGCCAGCAGCTTTGGACTAGCCAAAAACATTCAGTACTTC. The chain carries TRBV5-5 and TRBJ2-4; TRBD2 is a possible D gene (5 bases). V lost 2 bases to trimming and J lost 0 bases, with 6 bases between them. The CDR3 loop spans 14 amino acids. Germline V gene data show CDR1 as SGHKS and CDR2 as YYEKEE (reference sequence).

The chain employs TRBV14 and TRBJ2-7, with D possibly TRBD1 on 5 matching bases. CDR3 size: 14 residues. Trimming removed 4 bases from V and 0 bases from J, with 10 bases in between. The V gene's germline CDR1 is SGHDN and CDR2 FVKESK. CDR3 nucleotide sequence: TGTGCCAGCAGCCTTTACAGGAGCTCCTACGAGCAGTACTTC. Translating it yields CASSLYRSSYEQYF.

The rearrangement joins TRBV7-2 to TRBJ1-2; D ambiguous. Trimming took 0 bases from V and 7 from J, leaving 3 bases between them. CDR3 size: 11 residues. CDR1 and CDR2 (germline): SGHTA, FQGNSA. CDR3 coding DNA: TGTGCCAGCAGCTTAGCCCGTGGCTACACCTTC. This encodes CASSLARGYTF.

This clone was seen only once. CDR3 sequence reads: CASSYRDRVYEQYF. DNA for the CDR3: TGTGCCAGCAGCTACCGGGACAGGGTCTACGAGCAGTACTTC. The genes are TRBV5-4 and TRBJ2-7, with 9 bases identical to TRBD1. Germline loops: CDR1 SGHNT, CDR2 YYREEE (reference sequence). J lost 3 bases, V lost 3 bases, and 4 bases had no gene match. The CDR3 extends over 14 amino acids.

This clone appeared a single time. As DNA, the CDR3 is TGCGCCAGCAGCACGGGACATTCAACTAATGAAAAACTGTTTTTT. Translated: CASSTGHSTNEKLFF. J is TRBJ1-4 and V is TRBV5-1; possibly TRBD1 for D (6 bases). The V gene's germline CDR1 is SGHRS and CDR2 YFSETQ. V was shortened by 4 bases and J by 0 bases, with 10 bases between the two germline ends. CDR3 length: 15 residues.

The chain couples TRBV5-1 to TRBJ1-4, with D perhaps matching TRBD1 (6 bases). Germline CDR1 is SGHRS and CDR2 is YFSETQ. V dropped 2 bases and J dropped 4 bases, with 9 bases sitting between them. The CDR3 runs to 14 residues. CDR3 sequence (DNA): TGCGCCAGCAGCTTTGGGGACATTAATGAAAAACTGTTTTTT. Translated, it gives CASSFGDINEKLFF. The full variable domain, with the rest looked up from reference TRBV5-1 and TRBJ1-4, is KAGVTQTPRYLIKTRGQQVTLSCSPISGHRSVSWYQQTPGQGLQFLFEYFSETQRNKGNFPGRFSGRQFSNSRSEMNVSTLELGDSALYLCASSFGDINEKLFFGSGTQLSVL.

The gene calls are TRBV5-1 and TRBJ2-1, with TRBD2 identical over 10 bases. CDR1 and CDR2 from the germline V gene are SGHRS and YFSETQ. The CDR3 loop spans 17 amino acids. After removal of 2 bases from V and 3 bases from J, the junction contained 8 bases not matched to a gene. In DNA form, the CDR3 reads TGCGCCAGCAGCTTCCAGCCTAGCGGGAGTAACTACAATGAGCAGTTCTTC. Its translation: CASSFQPSGSNYNEQFF.

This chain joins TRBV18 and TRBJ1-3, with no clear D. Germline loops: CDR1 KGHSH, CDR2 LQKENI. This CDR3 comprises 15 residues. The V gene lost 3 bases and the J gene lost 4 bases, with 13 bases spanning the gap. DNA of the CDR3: TGTGCCAGCTCACCTAACACAGCTCTGGGAAACACCATATATTTT. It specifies CASSPNTALGNTIYF. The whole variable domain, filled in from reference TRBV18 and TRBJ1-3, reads NAGVMQNPRHLVRRRGQEARLRCSPMKGHSHVYWYRQLPEEGLKFMVYLQKENIIDESGMPKERFSAEFPKEGPSILRIQQVVRGDSAAYFCASSPNTALGNTIYFGEGSWLTVV.

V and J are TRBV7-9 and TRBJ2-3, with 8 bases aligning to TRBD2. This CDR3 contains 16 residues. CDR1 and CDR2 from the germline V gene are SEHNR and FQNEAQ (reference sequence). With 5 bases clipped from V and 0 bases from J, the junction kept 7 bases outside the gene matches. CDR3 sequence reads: CASSLGASGSTDTQYF. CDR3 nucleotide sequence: TGTGCCAGCAGCCTTGGCGCTAGCGGGAGCACAGATACGCAGTATTTT. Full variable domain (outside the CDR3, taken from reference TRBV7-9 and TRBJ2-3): DTGVSQNPRHKITKRGQNVTFRCDPISEHNRLYWYRQTLGQGPEFLTYFQNEAQLEKSRLLSDRFSAERPKGSFSTLEIQRTEQGDSAMYLCASSLGASGSTDTQYFGPGTRLTVL.

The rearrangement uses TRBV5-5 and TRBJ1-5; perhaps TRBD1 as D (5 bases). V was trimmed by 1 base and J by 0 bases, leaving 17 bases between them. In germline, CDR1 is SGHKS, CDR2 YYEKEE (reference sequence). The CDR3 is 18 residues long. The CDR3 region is CASSLLLSGAYSNQPQHF. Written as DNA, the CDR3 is TGTGCCAGCAGCTTGCTCCTAAGCGGGGCATATAGCAATCAGCCCCAGCATTTT.

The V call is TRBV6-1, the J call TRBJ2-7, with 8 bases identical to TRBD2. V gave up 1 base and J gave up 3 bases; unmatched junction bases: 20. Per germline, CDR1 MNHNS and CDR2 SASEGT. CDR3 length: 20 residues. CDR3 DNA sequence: TGTGCCAGCAGTGAAGTCTTGAAGGACATAGCGGGAACTAACCTCTACGAGCAGTACTTC. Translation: CASSEVLKDIAGTNLYEQYF.

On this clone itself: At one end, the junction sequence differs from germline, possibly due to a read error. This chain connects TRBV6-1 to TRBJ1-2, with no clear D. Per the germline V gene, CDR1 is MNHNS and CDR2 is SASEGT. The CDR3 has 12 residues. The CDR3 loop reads CASSDTRISIVF. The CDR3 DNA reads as TGTGCCAGCAGTGATACGAGGATCAGCATTGTCTTC.

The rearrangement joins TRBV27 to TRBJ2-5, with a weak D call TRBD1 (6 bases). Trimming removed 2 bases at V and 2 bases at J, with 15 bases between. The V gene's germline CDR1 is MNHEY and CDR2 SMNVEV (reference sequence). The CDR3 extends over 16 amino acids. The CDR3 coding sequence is TGTGCCAGCAGTTTACGTACCCGGACAGTTCAAGAGACCCAGTACTTC. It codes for CASSLRTRTVQETQYF.

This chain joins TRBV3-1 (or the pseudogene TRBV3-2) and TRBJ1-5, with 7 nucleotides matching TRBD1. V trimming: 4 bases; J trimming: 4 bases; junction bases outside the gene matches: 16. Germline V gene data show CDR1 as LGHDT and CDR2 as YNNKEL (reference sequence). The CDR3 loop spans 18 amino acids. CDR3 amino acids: CASSRGQVHFESNQPQHF. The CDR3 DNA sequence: TGTGCCAGCAGCCGAGGACAGGTCCATTTCGAAAGTAATCAGCCCCAGCATTTT.

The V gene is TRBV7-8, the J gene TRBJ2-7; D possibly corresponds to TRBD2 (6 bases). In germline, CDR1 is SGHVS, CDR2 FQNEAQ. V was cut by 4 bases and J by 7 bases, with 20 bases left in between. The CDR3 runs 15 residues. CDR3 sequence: CASSSRVGGAREQYF. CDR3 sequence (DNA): TGTGCCAGCAGCTCAAGAGTAGGAGGGGCGAGGGAGCAGTACTTC.

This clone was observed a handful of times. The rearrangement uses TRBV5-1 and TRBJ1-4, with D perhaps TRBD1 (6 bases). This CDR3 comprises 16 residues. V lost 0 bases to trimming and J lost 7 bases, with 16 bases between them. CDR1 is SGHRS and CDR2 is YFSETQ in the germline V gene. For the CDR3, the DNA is TGCGCCAGCAGCTTGGCCAAGGGGGGGCTAGGTGAAAAACTGTTTTTT. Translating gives CASSLAKGGLGEKLFF. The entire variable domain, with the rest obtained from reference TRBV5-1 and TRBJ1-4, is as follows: KAGVTQTPRYLIKTRGQQVTLSCSPISGHRSVSWYQQTPGQGLQFLFEYFSETQRNKGNFPGRFSGRQFSNSRSEMNVSTLELGDSALYLCASSLAKGGLGEKLFFGSGTQLSVL.

The chain's CDR3 is CASSRSDRRHGYTF. The CDR3 region has the DNA TGTGCCAGCAGTCGCTCCGACAGGCGGCATGGCTACACCTTC. V usage is TRBV14 and J usage is TRBJ1-2; a weak D match, TRBD1 (6 bases). The CDR3 length is 14 residues. Trimming stripped 6 bases from V and 6 bases from J, with 17 bases between. Germline V gene lookup returns CDR1 SGHDN and CDR2 FVKESK.

CDR3 nucleotide sequence: TGCGCCAGCAGCGCCCGGGACAGGGACCCCTATGGCTACACCTTC. It yields the protein CASSARDRDPYGYTF. The chain couples TRBV5-1 to TRBJ1-2; 9 nucleotides align to TRBD1. J lost 4 bases, V lost 4 bases, and 8 bases had no gene match. The CDR3 is 15 residues long. Per germline, CDR1 SGHRS and CDR2 YFSETQ.

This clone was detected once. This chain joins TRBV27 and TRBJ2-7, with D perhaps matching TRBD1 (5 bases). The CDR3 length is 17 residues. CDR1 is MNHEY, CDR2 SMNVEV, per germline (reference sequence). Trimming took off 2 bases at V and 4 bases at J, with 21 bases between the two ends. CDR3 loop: CASSLKIPGQGLYEQYF. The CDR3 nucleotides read TGTGCCAGCAGTTTAAAGATCCCGGGTCAGGGTTTGTACGAGCAGTACTTC.

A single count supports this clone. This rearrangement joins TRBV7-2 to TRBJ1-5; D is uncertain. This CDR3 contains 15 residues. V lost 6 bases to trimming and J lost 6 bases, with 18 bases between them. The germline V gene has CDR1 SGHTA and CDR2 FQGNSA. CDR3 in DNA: TGTGCCAGCAGTTATACCGTCGCCACCGGTCAGCCCCAGCATTTT. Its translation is CASSYTVATGQPQHF.

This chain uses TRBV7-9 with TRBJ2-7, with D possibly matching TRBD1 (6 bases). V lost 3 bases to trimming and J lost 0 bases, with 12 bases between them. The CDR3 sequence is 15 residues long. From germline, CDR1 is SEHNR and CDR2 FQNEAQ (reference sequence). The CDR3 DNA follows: TGTGCCAGCAGCTTGGGAACAGGGCGCTCCTACGAGCAGTACTTC. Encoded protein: CASSLGTGRSYEQYF. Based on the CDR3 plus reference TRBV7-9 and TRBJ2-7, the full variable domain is DTGVSQNPRHKITKRGQNVTFRCDPISEHNRLYWYRQTLGQGPEFLTYFQNEAQLEKSRLLSDRFSAERPKGSFSTLEIQRTEQGDSAMYLCASSLGTGRSYEQYFGPGTRLTVT.

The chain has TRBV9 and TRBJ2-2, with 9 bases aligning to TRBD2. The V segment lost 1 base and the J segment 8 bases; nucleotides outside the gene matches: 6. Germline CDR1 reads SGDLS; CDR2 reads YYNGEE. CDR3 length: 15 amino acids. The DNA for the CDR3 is TGTGCCAGCAGCGTACGCATAGCGGGAGAAGGGGAGCTGTTTTTT. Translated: CASSVRIAGEGELFF.

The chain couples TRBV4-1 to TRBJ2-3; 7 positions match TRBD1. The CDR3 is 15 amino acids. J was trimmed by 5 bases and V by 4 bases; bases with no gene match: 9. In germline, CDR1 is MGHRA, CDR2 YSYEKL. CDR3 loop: CASSLPPQGEDTQYF. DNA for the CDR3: TGCGCCAGCAGCCTCCCGCCCCAGGGGGAAGATACGCAGTATTTT.

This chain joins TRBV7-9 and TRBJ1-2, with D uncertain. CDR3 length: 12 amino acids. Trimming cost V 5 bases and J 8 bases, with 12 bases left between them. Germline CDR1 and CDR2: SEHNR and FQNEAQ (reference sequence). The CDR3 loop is CASSPLRRGYTF. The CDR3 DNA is TGTGCCAGCAGCCCACTAAGGAGGGGCTACACCTTC.